Below are 25 T cell receptor beta chains sequenced from a single sample in a study of neurological immune-mediated disorders. TCRdb re-derived calls from the 5' RACE reads in MiXCR, one entry per CDR3 protein. The table has 50,000 to 85,000 distinct CDR3 sequences, less than 5.5% seen once. The sequencing sample was made of PBMCs. These receptors originate from a woman in her twenties or thirties with multiple sclerosis.

This clonotype was observed many times. The gene calls are TRBV6-6 and TRBJ2-5; D is possibly TRBD1 (6 bases). Between the trimmed V and J ends, which lost 2 bases and 5 bases, there was a span of 9 bases. CDR1 and CDR2 from the germline V gene are MNHNY and SVGAGI (reference sequence). The CDR3 contains 13 residues. The DNA of the CDR3 is TGTGCCAGCAGTTACGGGGGCCTGGAGACCCAGTACTTC. This gives the protein CASSYGGLETQYF.

This clonotype was picked up many times. The rearrangement uses TRBV20-1 and TRBJ2-1; the match to TRBD2 covers 10 bases. CDR3 length equals 14 residues. With 1 base clipped from V and 4 bases from J, the junction kept 1 base outside the gene matches. Germline-derived CDR1 and CDR2 are DFQATT and SNEGSKA (reference sequence). CDR3 coding DNA: TGCAGTGCTAGAGCGACTAGCGGGTACAATGAGCAGTTCTTC. It yields the protein CSARATSGYNEQFF.

This clonotype was counted at least ten times. CDR3: CASSFGEGYTF. The DNA of the CDR3 is TGTGCCAGCAGCTTCGGAGAAGGCTACACCTTC. This chain joins TRBV5-5 and TRBJ1-2, with D hard to call. V was pared by 2 bases and J by 8 bases, with 7 bases between. CDR1 and CDR2 (germline): SGHKS, YYEKEE (reference sequence). CDR3 length: 11 amino acids. The whole variable domain, remainder taken from reference TRBV5-5 and TRBJ1-2, is DAGVTQSPTHLIKTRGQQVTLRCSPISGHKSVSWYQQVLGQGPQFIFQYYEKEERGRGNFPDRFSARQFPNYSSELNVNALLLGDSALYLCASSFGEGYTFGSGTRLTVV.

This clonotype was counted many times. The chain recombines TRBV7-9 with TRBJ2-2; D gene uncertain. CDR1 is SEHNR, CDR2 FQNEAQ, per germline (reference sequence). V lost 3 bases, J lost 3 bases, and 11 bases lay in between. CDR3 size: 15 residues. For the CDR3, the DNA is TGTGCCAGCAGCTTCTCGCAGGCCCACACCGGGGAGCTGTTTTTT. It translates to CASSFSQAHTGELFF.

This clonotype was seen at least ten times. J is TRBJ2-1 and V is TRBV7-8; D not certain. The CDR3 sequence is 14 residues long. The germline gives CDR1 SGHVS, CDR2 FQNEAQ. Trimming took off 1 base at V and 3 bases at J, with 7 bases between the two ends. The CDR3 loop is CASSLEGFYNEQFF. The DNA of the CDR3 is TGTGCCAGCAGCTTAGAGGGCTTCTACAATGAGCAGTTCTTC.

This clonotype was counted between two and nine times. An end of the junction differs from the germline gene, which may be a read error. V usage is TRBV3-1 and J usage is TRBJ1-6, with 9 nucleotides matching TRBD1. The CDR3 covers 18 residues. Germline V gene data show CDR1 as LGHDT and CDR2 as YNNKEL (reference sequence). CDR3 sequence (DNA): TGTGCCAGCAGCCAAGGACCGGGACAGGGAGAAAGGGGGTCACCCCTCAACTTT. This encodes CASSQGPGQGERGSPLNF.

This clonotype was seen more than once but under ten times. The V call is TRBV6-5, the J call TRBJ1-5; maybe TRBD1 (6 bases). V lost 6 bases, J lost 1 base, and 16 bases lay in between. CDR3 length equals 16 residues. The germline V gene encodes CDR1 MNHEY and CDR2 SVGAGI. The CDR3 DNA sequence: TGTGCCAGCAGGCCCCGCGGGGGGCTAAGCAATCAGCCCCAGCATTTT. Its protein product is CASRPRGGLSNQPQHF.

The V call is TRBV18, the J call TRBJ2-3; D not certain. The CDR3 length is 14 residues. Germline V gives CDR1 KGHSH, CDR2 LQKENI. Trimming removed 2 bases from V and 2 bases from J, with 8 bases in between. CDR3 region: CASSPIGNTDTQYF. The CDR3 coding sequence is TGTGCCAGCTCACCAATAGGGAACACAGATACGCAGTATTTT.

This clonotype was seen repeatedly, ten times or more. The chain employs TRBV11-2 and TRBJ2-3; D is undetermined. CDR3 size: 16 residues. CDR1 is SGHAT and CDR2 is FQNNGV in the germline V gene. V was shortened by 6 bases and J by 0 bases, with 16 bases between the two germline ends. The chain's CDR3 is CASSPLRGRSTDTQYF. The CDR3, as DNA: TGTGCCAGCAGTCCCCTCCGCGGCCGTAGCACAGATACGCAGTATTTT.

The table lists this clonotype with many counts. This sequence joins TRBV5-6 and TRBJ2-5; no clear D. The CDR3 is made up of 12 amino acids. Trimming removed 5 bases at V and 4 bases at J, with 9 bases between. The germline V gene encodes CDR1 SGHDT and CDR2 YYEEEE. CDR3 loop: CASRTNGETQYF. The CDR3 DNA follows: TGTGCCAGCAGGACAAACGGAGAGACCCAGTACTTC.

This clonotype was recorded many times. V usage is TRBV27 and J usage is TRBJ2-7, with D maybe TRBD1 (7 bases). Germline V gene lookup returns CDR1 MNHEY and CDR2 SMNVEV (reference sequence). Deletions cut 0 bases from V and 0 bases from J, with 15 bases between. The CDR3 sequence is 17 residues long. The CDR3 nucleotides read TGTGCCAGCAGTTTATCGATCGCGGGACAGTCCTCCTACGAGCAGTACTTC. It encodes CASSLSIAGQSSYEQYF.

This clonotype was seen many times. The chain couples TRBV7-2 to TRBJ2-7, with D maybe TRBD1 (6 bases). Germline lookup yields CDR1 SGHTA and CDR2 FQGNSA. The CDR3 totals 15 residues. With 5 bases removed from V and 4 bases from J, the gap between germline ends came to 18 bases. In DNA, the CDR3 is TGTGCCAGCAGCCAGGGGCTTCCCCCCATGTACGAGCAGTACTTC. This translates into CASSQGLPPMYEQYF.

This sequence joins TRBV20-1 and TRBJ1-3; D is possibly TRBD1 (5 bases). Trimming stripped 7 bases from V and 2 bases from J, with 21 bases between. The CDR3 extends over 16 amino acids. Germline V lookup: CDR1 DFQATT, CDR2 SNEGSKA (reference sequence). The CDR3 reads CSVERVSGGAGNTIYF. The CDR3 nucleotides are TGCAGTGTTGAGAGAGTCAGCGGGGGGGCTGGAAACACCATATATTTT.

This clonotype showed up many times. The chain joins TRBV7-9 to TRBJ1-5; no firm D call. This CDR3 has 12 amino acids. Germline CDR1 SEHNR, CDR2 FQNEAQ (reference sequence). The V end lost 1 base, the J end lost 6 bases, and 4 bases lay between the germline ends. The CDR3 DNA follows: TGTGCCAGCAGCTTAGGGAGTCAGCCCCAGCATTTT. Its protein is CASSLGSQPQHF. Full variable domain (missing parts from reference TRBV7-9 and TRBJ1-5): DTGVSQNPRHKITKRGQNVTFRCDPISEHNRLYWYRQTLGQGPEFLTYFQNEAQLEKSRLLSDRFSAERPKGSFSTLEIQRTEQGDSAMYLCASSLGSQPQHFGDGTRLSIL.

Only a few counts were recorded for this clonotype. The rearrangement uses TRBV9 and TRBJ1-2; perhaps TRBD1 as D (6 bases). The CDR3 runs 15 residues. Trimming pared 4 bases from V and 2 bases from J, leaving 15 bases between. Germline values: CDR1 SGDLS, CDR2 YYNGEE. Here the CDR3 DNA reads TGTGCCAGCAGCCCAGGGGAGCAGCTGAACTATGGCTACACCTTC. It specifies CASSPGEQLNYGYTF.

This clonotype was seen repeatedly, ten times or more. The rearrangement joins TRBV9 to TRBJ1-1; no clear D gene. The germline gives CDR1 SGDLS, CDR2 YYNGEE. CDR3 length: 16 residues. Deletions cut 2 bases from V and 1 base from J, with 15 bases between. The CDR3 DNA reads TGTGCCAGCAGCGTGACGGACTCCGGGTGGAACACTGAAGCTTTCTTT. It encodes CASSVTDSGWNTEAFF.

In its sample, this clonotype was seen many times. V gene TRBV5-1 combines with J gene TRBJ2-1; 8 nucleotides agree with TRBD2. After removal of 4 bases from V and 6 bases from J, the junction contained 3 bases not matched to a gene. Germline V gene sequence: CDR1 SGHRS, CDR2 YFSETQ. The CDR3 runs to 13 residues. The CDR3 loop is CASSIGLANEQFF. The CDR3 DNA follows: TGCGCCAGCAGCATAGGACTAGCCAATGAGCAGTTCTTC.

This clonotype was detected many times. V is TRBV28 and J is TRBJ1-4; TRBD1 agrees at 9 bases. This CDR3 has 15 amino acids. Germline CDR1 and CDR2: MDHEN and SYDVKM. J gave up 7 bases and V 6 bases, and 9 bases lay outside the gene matches. CDR3 amino acids: CASRSSDRGFEKLFF. CDR3 bases: TGTGCCAGCAGATCCTCGGACAGGGGTTTTGAAAAACTGTTTTTT.

This clonotype qualifies as medium-sized (0.01 to 0.1%). The chain joins TRBV7-2 to TRBJ1-1; TRBD1 matches 8 bases. From germline, CDR1 is SGHTA and CDR2 FQGNSA. The CDR3 runs to 16 residues. The trim removed 5 bases at V and 1 base at J, leaving 9 bases unmatched. The CDR3 protein is CASSPGAGGRNTEAFF. Here the CDR3 DNA reads TGTGCCAGCAGCCCCGGGGCAGGGGGCCGGAACACTGAAGCTTTCTTT.

The chain is built from TRBV29-1 and TRBJ1-5, with no clear D. Trimming stripped 6 bases from V and 2 bases from J, with 17 bases between. The CDR3 runs to 15 residues. Germline loops: CDR1 SQVTM, CDR2 ANQGSEA. The DNA of the CDR3 is TGCAGCGTCGCAGACGGGTTTTTGGGCAATCAGCCCCAGCATTTT. It specifies CSVADGFLGNQPQHF.

Many counts were recorded for this clonotype. CDR3 residues: CASSPAQSYNEQFF. As DNA, the CDR3 is TGCGCCAGCAGCCCTGCACAGAGCTACAATGAGCAGTTCTTC. J is TRBJ2-1 and V is TRBV5-1, with D uncertain. The CDR3 spans 14 residues. Germline CDR1 is SGHRS and CDR2 is YFSETQ. With 4 bases removed from V and 3 bases from J, the gap between germline ends came to 11 bases.

The chain uses TRBV5-6 and TRBJ2-5, with a tentative D call TRBD2 (6 bases). The V gene lost 4 bases and the J gene lost 3 bases, with 10 bases spanning the gap. CDR1 is SGHDT and CDR2 is YYEEEE in the germline V gene. CDR3 size: 13 residues. DNA of the CDR3: TGTGCCAGCAGCGCGGAGGGGAAAGAGACCCAGTACTTC. It specifies CASSAEGKETQYF.

This clonotype was detected a few times. The chain recombines TRBV6-5 with TRBJ1-2; no definite D call. There are 13 residues in the CDR3. Trimming removed 2 bases from V and 2 bases from J, with 6 bases in between. Germline CDR1 and CDR2: MNHEY and SVGAGI. CDR3 sequence: CASSYSLNYGYTF. In DNA form, the CDR3 reads TGTGCCAGCAGTTACAGCTTAAACTATGGCTACACCTTC.

Notes on this clonotype: Since a much larger clone is just one base distant, this may be a read error. J is TRBJ2-4 and V is TRBV5-5; possible D gene TRBD2, 5 bases. The CDR3 has 14 amino acids. Germline V lookup: CDR1 SGHKS, CDR2 YYEKEE (reference sequence). CDR3 loop: CASSSAVAEKIQYF. The DNA of the CDR3 is TGTGCCAGCAGCTCAGCGGTCGCAGAAAAAATTCAGTACTTC.

This clonotype appeared many times. DNA of the CDR3: TGCGCCAGCAGACTGGACGGACCTAGCACAGATACGCAGTATTTT. Translated, it gives CASRLDGPSTDTQYF. The genes are TRBV5-1 and TRBJ2-3; no clear D. Germline CDR1 SGHRS, CDR2 YFSETQ. The CDR3 is 15 residues long. V was clipped by 5 bases and J by 0 bases, with 13 bases between them.